This T cell receptor beta chain was documented in a study of blood T cell repertoires in COVID-19. Study-wide context: Spain, Italy and the United States supplied samples that represented acute and convalescent COVID-19. In each case, the material was cDNA or gDNA derived from T cells, B-cell-depleted T cells, or PBMCs.

Original processing methods: Using reference gene primer amplification, nucleated cell counts were estimated. Clones were read by immunoSEQ multiplex PCR, and TCRdb kept only the in-frame ones, dropping some. Clone size and the V and J calls come from that table; the DNA yielded D and trimming. In the table there are about 490,000 clones, 80% to 90% of which are singletons. CDR1 is MDHEN and CDR2 is SYDVKM in the germline V gene. The CDR3 is 19 residues long. Unmatched junction bases numbered 15, after V lost 5 bases and J lost 4 bases. The chain uses TRBV28 and TRBJ2-6; 9 nucleotides match TRBD1. The sample was peripheral blood. The TCR sequence derives from a human donor in a cohort sampled during active COVID-19. The CDR3 sequence: CASSPQPGQGGLGANVLTF. As DNA, the CDR3 is TGTGCCAGCAGTCCCCAACCGGGACAGGGAGGGTTGGGGGCCAACGTCCTGACTTTC.